Following are 29 T cell receptor beta chains from one sample sequenced in a study of T cell repertoires in cytomegalovirus infection. TCRdb reprocessed the reads via MiXCR and lists one record per CDR3 protein. Here the sample spans some 680,000 distinct CDR3 sequences, less than 40% being singletons. The specimen was PBMCs. These TCRs come from a human donor in good health (CMV status not recorded). Some clones in this sample may be carry-over from other donors' samples.

In this sample, this clonotype turned up many times. The CDR3 is CASSLGTRNTEAFF. CDR3 DNA: TGTGCCAGCAGTTTGGGGACGAGAAACACTGAAGCTTTCTTT. The chain is built from TRBV28 and TRBJ1-1; a possible D gene is TRBD1 (5 bases). The CDR3 is 14 residues long. Between the trimmed V and J ends, which lost 3 bases and 2 bases, there was a span of 10 bases. Germline loops: CDR1 MDHEN, CDR2 SYDVKM.

The chain has TRBV6-6 and TRBJ1-1; no reliable D call. V lost 0 bases to trimming and J lost 0 bases, with 14 bases between them. CDR1 is MNHNY and CDR2 is SVGAGI in the germline V gene (reference sequence). CDR3 size: 17 residues. The CDR3 region has the DNA TGTGCCAGCAGTTACTCGAAGGACCGGCGAATGAACACTGAAGCTTTCTTT. Its protein product is CASSYSKDRRMNTEAFF.

The chain recombines TRBV11-2 with TRBJ1-1; no clear D. The length of the CDR3 is 15 residues. V was trimmed by 3 bases and J by 0 bases, leaving 11 bases between them. CDR1 and CDR2 (germline): SGHAT, FQNNGV. The CDR3 nucleotides are TGTGCCAGCAGCTTGCGGGTGGGCCTGAACACTGAAGCTTTCTTT. It specifies CASSLRVGLNTEAFF.

This clonotype was picked up a small number of times. This chain uses TRBV6-5 with TRBJ1-6; D may be TRBD1 (6 bases). This CDR3 comprises 14 residues. Trimming pared 6 bases from V and 7 bases from J, leaving 13 bases between. The germline gives CDR1 MNHEY, CDR2 SVGAGI. CDR3 region: CASSSGQPNSPLHF. DNA for the CDR3: TGTGCCAGCAGCTCAGGACAGCCGAATTCACCCCTCCACTTT.

The J gene is TRBJ2-2, the V gene TRBV10-3; TRBD2 aligns across 12 bases. This CDR3 is built from 15 residues. V shed 10 bases and J 3 bases; nucleotides not matched to a gene: 6. Germline-derived CDR1 and CDR2 are ENHRY and SYGVKD. The CDR3 sequence is CATKGTSGYTGELFF. The DNA of the CDR3 is TGTGCCACCAAGGGGACTAGCGGGTACACCGGGGAGCTGTTTTTT.

The chain combines TRBV12-3 or TRBV12-4 with TRBJ1-5, with unresolved D. This CDR3 has 14 amino acids. V gave up 7 bases and J gave up 2 bases, with 12 bases separating them. CDR3 sequence (DNA): TGTGCCAGCATGCTGTTGGGCCGCAATCAGCCCCAGCATTTT. Amino acid sequence: CASMLLGRNQPQHF.

This rearrangement joins TRBV7-3 to TRBJ1-1; D gene uncertain. Germline CDR1 reads SGHTA; CDR2 reads FQGTGA. Between the trimmed V and J ends, which lost 0 bases and 5 bases, there was a span of 10 bases. This CDR3 is built from 14 residues. CDR3 DNA sequence: TGTGCCAGCAGCTTAACACGGGTTGTGACTGAAGCTTTCTTT. Its translation is CASSLTRVVTEAFF.

V gene TRBV5-6 combines with J gene TRBJ2-1; 11 bases are a match to TRBD2. Losses at the gene ends were 3 bases for V and 1 base for J; bases not matched to a gene: 12. Germline V gives CDR1 SGHDT, CDR2 YYEEEE. The CDR3 has 19 residues. DNA for the CDR3: TGTGCCAGCAGCTCCACAACTAGCGGGGGCCTGCTTTCCTACAATGAGCAGTTCTTC. Its translation is CASSSTTSGGLLSYNEQFF.

The chain has TRBV27 and TRBJ2-1; 9 bases fit TRBD2. Germline V CDR1 and CDR2: MNHEY, SMNVEV (reference sequence). The ends lost 6 bases at V and 8 bases at J; junction bases unmatched: 8. This CDR3 region has 14 residues. This CDR3 reads CASRQAGGPDEQFF. In DNA form, the CDR3 reads TGTGCCAGCAGACAGGCGGGGGGGCCCGATGAGCAGTTCTTC.

This clonotype was counted ten times or more. Here the CDR3 reads CASSLSEFYGYTF. The CDR3 nucleotides read TGTGCCAGCAGCTTATCAGAGTTCTATGGCTACACCTTC. This chain links TRBV7-2 with TRBJ1-2; D is unresolved. CDR1 is SGHTA and CDR2 is FQGNSA in the germline V gene. V lost 2 bases to trimming and J lost 4 bases, with 8 bases between them. CDR3 length equals 13 residues.

This clonotype was seen a few times. The chain joins TRBV14 to TRBJ2-2; D gene unclear. With 4 bases removed from V and 7 bases from J, the gap between germline ends came to 22 bases. The CDR3 is made up of 17 amino acids. Looked up from germline, CDR1 is SGHDN and CDR2 is FVKESK. CDR3 in DNA: TGTGCCAGCAGCCCTCTCCCGGCTCCTAGACTTAACGGGGAGCTGTTTTTT. Amino acid sequence: CASSPLPAPRLNGELFF. Full variable domain (missing parts from reference TRBV14 and TRBJ2-2): EAGVTQFPSHSVIEKGQTVTLRCDPISGHDNLYWYRRVMGKEIKFLLHFVKESKQDESGMPNNRFLAERTGGTYSTLKVQPAELEDSGVYFCASSPLPAPRLNGELFFGEGSRLTVL.

The V and J genes are TRBV12-3 or TRBV12-4 and TRBJ2-2; a weak D match, TRBD1 (6 bases). V dropped 5 bases and J dropped 6 bases, with 13 bases sitting between them. The CDR3 runs 14 residues. Here the CDR3 reads CASSTRTESGELFF. In DNA form, the CDR3 reads TGTGCCAGCAGTACCCGGACAGAGTCCGGGGAGCTGTTTTTT.

The rearrangement links TRBV12-3 or TRBV12-4 to TRBJ2-1, with D perhaps TRBD1 or TRBD2 (5 bases each). CDR3 length: 13 residues. V lost 6 bases, J lost 5 bases, and 11 bases lay in between. DNA of the CDR3: TGTGCCAGCAGGGCACTAGGGGACAATGAGCAGTTCTTC. Translation gives CASRALGDNEQFF.

The V and J genes are TRBV29-1 and TRBJ2-7; D not certain. Per germline, CDR1 SQVTM and CDR2 ANQGSEA. This CDR3 has 13 residues. The V end was cut by 2 bases, the J end by 2 bases, with 10 bases between. CDR3 DNA: TGCAGCGTTGAAAGCCAGGTCCCCTACGAGCAGTACTTC. It encodes CSVESQVPYEQYF.

V and J are TRBV2 and TRBJ1-2, with 9 bases that match TRBD1. Germline values: CDR1 SNHLY, CDR2 FYNNEI. V shed 2 bases and J 7 bases; nucleotides not matched to a gene: 11. CDR3 length: 16 residues. CDR3 DNA: TGTGCCAGCAGTGAAAGGGACAGGGTAGTTGGTCGTGGCTACACCTTC. Translating it yields CASSERDRVVGRGYTF.

This clonotype has just a few counts. The genes are TRBV6-4 and TRBJ1-1, with a weak D call TRBD1 (6 bases). Germline CDR1 reads MRHNA; CDR2 reads SNTAGT. This CDR3 is 14 amino acids long. V lost 4 bases to trimming and J lost 2 bases, with 11 bases between them. The CDR3 loop is CASSATGANTEAFF. The DNA of the CDR3 is TGTGCCAGCAGTGCGACAGGCGCTAACACTGAAGCTTTCTTT.

The V and J genes are TRBV4-2 and TRBJ2-7; TRBD2 might be the D (5 bases). CDR1 is LGHNA and CDR2 is YNFKEQ in the germline V gene. The ends were cut back, 1 base at V and 2 bases at J, with 12 bases in the middle. This CDR3 has 15 residues. The CDR3 region has the DNA TGTGCCAGCAGCCAAGTTGCAGCGGATACCTACGAGCAGTACTTC. Its protein product is CASSQVAADTYEQYF.

This rearrangement joins TRBV7-8 to TRBJ1-2, with TRBD1 as a possible D gene (6 bases). Germline CDR1 is SGHVS and CDR2 is FQNEAQ. V shed 1 base and J shed 11 bases, with 17 bases lying between them. The CDR3 spans 14 residues. The CDR3 region has the DNA TGTGCCAGCAGCTTAGTCGGCGGGGGCGATGTATACACCTTC. This translates into CASSLVGGGDVYTF.

This chain connects TRBV28 to TRBJ2-5, with TRBD2 as a possible D gene (6 bases). The CDR3 covers 13 residues. V lost 8 bases, J lost 2 bases, and 12 bases lay in between. Germline loops: CDR1 MDHEN, CDR2 SYDVKM. The CDR3 reads CASRGGGQETQYF. The CDR3 nucleotides are TGTGCCAGCCGCGGTGGAGGGCAAGAGACCCAGTACTTC.

As concerns this clonotype: Because the CDR3's place on the DNA is in doubt, the DNA is left out and the CDR3 is given as listed by TCRdb. This chain links TRBV19 with TRBJ2-5. Germline V CDR1 and CDR2: LNHDA, SQIVND (reference sequence). Inclusive of both ends, the CDR3 amounts to 13 amino acids. The CDR3 loop reads CASSIYILETQYF.

For this clonotype: This may stem from a read error, because a much larger clone lies one nucleotide away. V usage is TRBV7-2 and J usage is TRBJ1-1, with D maybe TRBD1 (5 bases). Germline loops: CDR1 SGHTA, CDR2 FQGNSA. The CDR3 runs to 15 residues. The CDR3 nucleotides read TGTGCCACCAGCGCGTCTGGGGCGGTGAACACTGAAGCTTTCTTT. Its protein is CATSASGAVNTEAFF.

The chain links TRBV7-9 to TRBJ1-1; TRBD1 is a possible D gene (6 bases). Germline V CDR1 and CDR2: SEHNR, FQNEAQ (reference sequence). Trimming left V 6 bases short and J 11 bases short, with 16 bases between. CDR3 length equals 12 residues. In DNA form, the CDR3 reads TGTGCCAGCAGTTCTCAGGGGAGGGACGCTTTCTTT. Protein product: CASSSQGRDAFF.

J is TRBJ2-7 and V is TRBV29-1, with 15 bases lining up with TRBD2. The CDR3 is 13 amino acids. The V and J ends lost 3 bases and 6 bases, in that order; junction bases with no gene match: 0. In germline, CDR1 is SQVTM, CDR2 ANQGSEA. Here the CDR3 DNA reads TGCAGCGTTGAGGGACTAGCGGGAGGCGAGCAGTACTTC. This sequence encodes CSVEGLAGGEQYF.

This clonotype appeared a few times. The V call is TRBV29-1, the J call TRBJ2-7, with a possible D match to TRBD1 (6 bases). Germline-derived CDR1 and CDR2 are SQVTM and ANQGSEA. Trimming removed 0 bases from V and 3 bases from J, with 27 bases in between. The CDR3 runs 19 residues. Here the CDR3 DNA reads TGCAGCGTTGAAGATATGGTTGCAGGGGTCGGACGGAAAAGCTACGAGCAGTACTTC. This codes for CSVEDMVAGVGRKSYEQYF.

This clonotype was recorded a few times. This may arise from a read error, as a much more abundant clone is one base away. This chain uses TRBV7-2 with TRBJ1-1, with TRBD1 identical over 7 bases. This CDR3 contains 13 residues. CDR1 and CDR2 (germline): SGHTA, FQGNSA. The CDR3 is CVSSPDRVTEAFF. In DNA, the CDR3 is TGTGTCAGCAGCCCAGACAGGGTTACTGAAGCTTTCTTT. The full variable domain, with the rest looked up from reference TRBV7-2 and TRBJ1-1, is GAGVSQSPSNKVTEKGKDVELRCDPISGHTALYWYRQSLGQGLEFLIYFQGNSAPDKSGLPSDRFSAERTGGSVSTLTIQRTQQEDSAVYLCVSSPDRVTEAFFGQGTRLTVV.

The chain couples TRBV19 to TRBJ2-3; D is perhaps TRBD2 (5 bases). This CDR3 comprises 12 residues. The ends were cut back, 9 bases at V and 6 bases at J, with 13 bases in the middle. Germline loops: CDR1 LNHDA, CDR2 SQIVND (reference sequence). The DNA for the CDR3 is TGTGCCAGAAGCGACTATGGCGATACGCAGTATTTT. It encodes CARSDYGDTQYF.

The chain is built from TRBV28 and TRBJ1-1; unclear D gene. Trimming took 6 bases from V and 6 from J, leaving 14 bases between them. CDR3 length: 13 amino acids. Germline values: CDR1 MDHEN, CDR2 SYDVKM. The CDR3 nucleotides are TGTGCCAGCAGCTATGGGCCCCCGTCTGAAGCTTTCTTT. Translated, it gives CASSYGPPSEAFF.

This clonotype was detected only a few times. The rearrangement joins TRBV12-3 or TRBV12-4 to TRBJ1-3; possibly TRBD1 for D (5 bases). Trimming left V 4 bases short and J 0 bases short, with 10 bases between. The CDR3 consists of 15 residues. The CDR3 here is CASSYKGNSGNTIYF. CDR3 sequence (DNA): TGTGCCAGCAGTTACAAGGGGAACTCTGGAAACACCATATATTTT.

The chain is built from TRBV5-1 and TRBJ2-7; 14 positions agree with TRBD2. V was pared by 5 bases and J by 2 bases, with 6 bases of the junction left unmatched. CDR3 length equals 16 residues. The germline CDR1 and CDR2 sequences are SGHRS and YFSETQ. The CDR3 spells CASRRTSGGTPYEQYF. The DNA for the CDR3 is TGCGCCAGCAGACGGACTAGCGGGGGGACCCCCTACGAGCAGTACTTC.